These T cell receptor beta chains were read from a single sample in a study of Graves' ophthalmopathy and Graves' hyperthyroidism. TCRdb reprocessed the multiplex PCR reads via MiXCR and lists one record per CDR3 protein. The sample has about 480,000 distinct CDR3 sequences, 13% to 15% seen once. The specimen was blood. The receptor set was obtained from a woman in her 30s with Graves' ophthalmopathy. The CDR3 runs from the conserved cysteine through the conserved F or W.

TRBV3-1	TRBJ1-1	CASSQGGRTNTEAFF
TRBV27	TRBJ1-1	CASSTRALTTEAFF
TRBV28	TRBJ2-4	CASSYMGTGKNIQYF
TRBV5-1	TRBJ2-2	CASSLEAHRGTGELFF
TRBV6-1	TRBJ2-5	CASSEAKLRGRETQYF
TRBV2	TRBJ1-5	CASSDSRSSNQPQHF
TRBV6-5	TRBJ2-5	CASSYSGASGAKETQYF
TRBV30	TRBJ1-2	CAWRGAGRLGENGYTF
TRBV28	TRBJ2-3	CASSLRHTDTQYF
TRBV28	TRBJ2-7	CASSFSFQRGQPYEQYF
TRBV2	TRBJ1-2	CASSETGIYGYTF
TRBV7-9	TRBJ2-7	CASSPSNRVTYEQYF
TRBV27	TRBJ1-1	CASRGGNMNTEAFF
TRBV4-1	TRBJ1-2	CASSQAVRDYGYTF